This record concerns one T cell receptor (beta chain) sequence. This clone occurred a few times. It has no known antigen specificity. Base qualities were left out, and no much larger clone turns up one base away. Taken with the paper, the label for treatment or condition translates to: AdE1-LMPpoly-expanded autologous EBV-specific T-cell therapy followed by anti-PD-1 nivolumab. This sample was taken from a study of EBV T-cell therapy then PD-1 blockade in nasopharyngeal carcinoma (dated by TCRdb to the early 2020s). The Qiagen DNeasy Kit was used to extract genomic DNA from the sorted cells. The immunoSEQ platform was used for deep sequencing of the TCR beta chain. Per the authors' processing: Repertoire data analysis was performed with the immunoSEQ Analyzer software. TCRdb re-hosts the immuneACCESS table, in-frame sequences only. Its copies lack some clones; in the studies checked, an unresolved V gene accounts for under half of them, and the cause for the rest is not known. V and J calls and clone size are copied from that table; D and trimming were computed from the DNA. The sample table records some 20,000 clones; around 82% of these occur just once. The ten largest clonotypes hold roughly 31% of the sample.

V was cut back by 2 bases and J by 4 bases, leaving a gap of 12 bases between them. CDR1 and CDR2 (MDHEN, SYDVKM) derive from the germline V gene. Counted from cysteine to phenylalanine, this CDR3 has 15 amino acids. Only the CDR3 part of the read is kept: 45 bases, read in frame from the first base. This receptor chain uses TRBV28 and TRBJ1-5; no D segment can be confidently identified. This specimen consisted of CD8+ T cells from blood, obtained at roughly day 33 from a patient whose treatment included autologous EBV-specific T cells and nivolumab. The sequence was obtained from a man aged 35 to 55 with nasopharyngeal carcinoma. The nucleotide sequence reads as follows: TGTGCCAGCAGTTTAGATGGAGGGCAGAATCAGCCCCAGCATTTT. This translates into CASSLDGGQNQPQHF.